Presented here are 7 T cell receptor beta chains from one specimen sequenced in a study of regulatory T cells in long-lasting Graves disease. Building of the TCR beta libraries involved iRepertoire HTBI primers and Arm-PCR of CDR3 regions. MiXCR, run by TCRdb on the multiplex PCR reads, gives a single entry per CDR3 protein. Among more than 450,000 distinct CDR3 sequences listed, around 12% were seen once. Stated time point: newly diagnosed GD, antithyroid drugs for less than 3 months. The TCR library was made from RNA that had been extracted from PBMCs in TRIzol. The same data also contributed to another study, on T cells in Graves' hyperthyroidism and ophthalmopathy.

The sequencing used peripheral blood mononuclear cells (PBMCs), collected at new diagnosis, from a patient treated with antithyroid drugs. The receptors shown here come from a woman under 40 with Graves disease.

The rearrangement links TRBV7-6 to TRBJ2-3; 8 nucleotides align to TRBD1. Germline V gives CDR1 SGHVS, CDR2 FNYEAQ. CDR3 length equals 15 residues. After removal of 3 bases from V and 6 bases from J, the junction contained 8 bases not matched to a gene. In DNA, the CDR3 is TGTGCCAGCAGCTTGTGGACAGGGTTGAGTGATACGCAGTATTTT. It codes for CASSLWTGLSDTQYF.

This clonotype was counted between two and nine times. V and J are TRBV5-1 and TRBJ2-7; TRBD2 is a possible D gene (5 bases). This CDR3 region has 16 residues. V lost 3 bases and J 0 bases, leaving 16 bases between the germline ends. Per the germline V gene, CDR1 is SGHRS and CDR2 is YFSETQ. CDR3 DNA: TGCGCCAGCAGCTCCACTAGTTCACGCACCTCCTACGAGCAGTACTTC. This gives the protein CASSSTSSRTSYEQYF.

V gene TRBV20-1 combines with J gene TRBJ1-3, with unresolved D. From germline, CDR1 is DFQATT and CDR2 SNEGSKA (reference sequence). This CDR3 spans 14 amino acids. V was trimmed by 2 bases and J by 0 bases, leaving 8 bases between them. In nucleotides, the CDR3 is TGCAGTGCTAGAAGCCCTAACTCTGGAAACACCATATATTTT. Translating gives CSARSPNSGNTIYF.

Points on this clonotype: The conserved closing phenylalanine or tryptophan is absent in this CDR3, likely reflecting a read error. This rearrangement joins TRBV12-3 or TRBV12-4 to TRBJ1-1; maybe TRBD1 (5 bases). The CDR3 runs to 16 residues. Trimming pared 5 bases from V and 8 bases from J, leaving 24 bases between. The CDR3 sequence: CASSASLWGDQQEAFL. CDR3 DNA sequence: TGTGCCAGCAGTGCTTCCCTTTGGGGGGACCAGCAAGAAGCTTTCCTT.

The sample holds many counts of this clonotype. The genes are TRBV24-1 and TRBJ1-1; D not certain. Trimming shortened V by 5 bases and J by 1 base, and 7 bases separated the two germline ends. This CDR3 is built from 13 residues. Germline V gene sequence: CDR1 KGHDR, CDR2 SFDVKD. The CDR3 region has the DNA TGTGCCACCAGTGGTCAGGCGAACACTGAAGCTTTCTTT. Translated, it gives CATSGQANTEAFF.

This clonotype was counted a few times. V usage is TRBV7-2 and J usage is TRBJ1-5; the D gene is possibly TRBD1 (6 bases). CDR1 is SGHTA and CDR2 is FQGNSA in the germline V gene. The V end was cut by 5 bases, the J end by 3 bases, with 17 bases between. CDR3 length equals 16 residues. The CDR3 DNA follows: TGTGCCAGCAGCATCCATCGGGGGGCTACCAATCAGCCCCAGCATTTT. It specifies CASSIHRGATNQPQHF.

There are many counts of this clonotype. V usage is TRBV9 and J usage is TRBJ2-4; TRBD2 might be the D (5 bases). Germline loops: CDR1 SGDLS, CDR2 YYNGEE. The V end was cut by 0 bases, the J end by 9 bases, with 10 bases between. This CDR3 has 13 amino acids. The CDR3 nucleotides are TGTGCCAGCAGCGTAGGTGGGGAGAGCATTCAGTACTTC. Its protein product is CASSVGGESIQYF.